Following are 22 T cell receptor beta chains from one sample sequenced in a study of spatial heterogeneity in lung cancer. The time point denotes: sample taken at primary tumor resection. TCRdb recomputed calls from the 5' RACE reads with MiXCR, one row per CDR3 protein. Of tens of thousands of distinct CDR3 sequences in the sample, less than 15% were seen once. Sequencing was performed on PBMCs, taken at surgery. Source of these receptors: a male donor with early-stage non-small cell lung cancer.

This clonotype occurred many times. This chain connects TRBV21-1 to TRBJ2-7; TRBD2, as called in the table, went unchecked against the DNA. TRBV21-1 has pseudogene status. The CDR3 runs 17 residues. The CDR3 sequence: CASSKVTSGGFSYEQYF. The CDR3 DNA follows: TGTGCCAGCAGCAAAGTCACTAGCGGGGGCTTCTCCTACGAGCAGTACTTC.

This clonotype appeared a few times. The chain links TRBV7-8 to TRBJ1-2; TRBD1 agrees at 9 bases. The CDR3 is 14 residues long. J lost 6 bases, V lost 7 bases, and 9 bases had no gene match. Germline values: CDR1 SGHVS, CDR2 FQNEAQ. CDR3 residues: CASTLTGGANGYTF. In DNA form, the CDR3 reads TGTGCCAGCACCCTTACAGGGGGCGCAAATGGCTACACCTTC.

The chain is built from TRBV12-3 or TRBV12-4 and TRBJ1-6; D unclear. Trimming pared 3 bases from V and 12 bases from J, leaving 12 bases between. The CDR3 loop spans 13 amino acids. The DNA for the CDR3 is TGTGCCAGCAGTTTCAGAGAGGTCGAACCCCTCCACTTT. Translating gives CASSFREVEPLHF.

This clonotype has only a few counts. The chain links TRBV19 to TRBJ2-7; 7 bases fit TRBD1. Germline CDR1 is LNHDA and CDR2 is SQIVND (reference sequence). The trim removed 9 bases at V and 3 bases at J, leaving 11 bases unmatched. The CDR3 runs to 14 residues. The CDR3 loop reads CASTDRAPHYEQYF. The CDR3 coding sequence is TGTGCCAGCACCGACAGGGCACCCCACTACGAGCAGTACTTC.

This clonotype turned up a few times. This chain connects TRBV11-1 to TRBJ1-6; 12 bases align to TRBD1. Germline lookup yields CDR1 SGHAT and CDR2 FQDESV (reference sequence). This CDR3 is 13 amino acids long. With 9 bases clipped from V and 10 bases from J, the junction kept 4 bases outside the gene matches. CDR3 DNA: TGTGCCAGTGCCGGGACAGGGGGCTCACCCCTCCACTTT. Its translation: CASAGTGGSPLHF.

This clonotype was detected a few times. The chain employs TRBV12-3 or TRBV12-4 and TRBJ2-1; 7 nucleotides match TRBD1. V lost 5 bases to trimming and J lost 3 bases; unmatched junction nucleotides: 4. This CDR3 comprises 14 residues. In DNA, the CDR3 is TGTGCCAGCAGTCCCGGGACAGTCTACAATGAGCAGTTCTTC. Protein product: CASSPGTVYNEQFF.

The CDR3 DNA sequence: TGTGCCCGCTGCTACCCGGGACAGGAAAATGAAAAACTGTTTTTT. It encodes CARCYPGQENEKLFF. The rearrangement uses TRBV6-6 and TRBJ1-4; 8 nucleotides match TRBD1. CDR1 is MNHNY, CDR2 SVGAGI, per germline (reference sequence). V was clipped by 11 bases and J by 5 bases; unmatched bases: 13. The CDR3 is 15 residues long.

This clonotype was recorded many times. This chain uses TRBV28 with TRBJ2-7; no clear D gene. Germline values: CDR1 MDHEN, CDR2 SYDVKM. The V gene lost 3 bases and the J gene lost 0 bases, with 3 bases spanning the gap. The CDR3 loop spans 12 amino acids. Written as DNA, the CDR3 is TGTGCCAGCAGTTTTACCTCCTACGAGCAGTACTTC. Translation: CASSFTSYEQYF.

This clonotype occurred a few times. The chain recombines TRBV20-1 with TRBJ2-7; D gene unclear. This CDR3 has 12 residues. Germline V gives CDR1 DFQATT, CDR2 SNEGSKA (reference sequence). V was trimmed by 3 bases and J by 5 bases, leaving 11 bases between them. CDR3: CSASRRQHEQYF. CDR3 nucleotide sequence: TGCAGTGCTAGTAGAAGGCAGCACGAGCAGTACTTC.

The chain couples TRBV7-9 to TRBJ2-1; 9 bases agree with TRBD2. V lost 2 bases to trimming and J lost 5 bases; unmatched junction nucleotides: 16. The CDR3 covers 19 residues. Germline CDR1 is SEHNR and CDR2 is FQNEAQ (reference sequence). In DNA form, the CDR3 reads TGTGCCAGCAGCTTAATGTTCGATAGCGGGAGCGGTAGGAACAATGAGCAGTTCTTC. Amino acids: CASSLMFDSGSGRNNEQFF.

The chain joins TRBV5-1 to TRBJ2-3; 7 bases align to TRBD2. Losses at the gene ends were 4 bases for V and 4 bases for J; bases not matched to a gene: 9. Per germline, CDR1 SGHRS and CDR2 YFSETQ. The CDR3 covers 15 residues. The CDR3 DNA reads TGCGCCAGCAGCGAGGGGAGGGCGGTACCAGATACGCAGTATTTT. This codes for CASSEGRAVPDTQYF.

This clonotype was picked up a small number of times. V and J are TRBV12-3 or TRBV12-4 and TRBJ1-1; maybe TRBD1 (5 bases). The length of the CDR3 is 13 residues. V shed 6 bases and J shed 6 bases, with 14 bases lying between them. The CDR3 nucleotides are TGTGCCAGCAGCCGGAGGGGTTTGGCTGAAGCTTTCTTT. The encoded protein is CASSRRGLAEAFF.

Ten or more counts support this clonotype. This chain joins TRBV7-6 and TRBJ2-7; no definite D call. Germline V lookup: CDR1 SGHVS, CDR2 FNYEAQ. The CDR3 runs to 12 residues. V lost 3 bases, J lost 6 bases, and 9 bases lay in between. DNA of the CDR3: TGTGCCAGCAGCTTGGTTCTCAGCGAGCAGTACTTC. It specifies CASSLVLSEQYF.

The chain's CDR3 is CAMSKESGSGTQYF. The CDR3 DNA reads as TGTGCCATGTCAAAAGAAAGCGGGAGTGGGACCCAGTACTTC. This chain links TRBV10-3 with TRBJ2-5; TRBD2 matches at 8 bases. Germline V gene lookup returns CDR1 ENHRY and CDR2 SYGVKD. The V segment lost 9 bases and the J segment 7 bases; nucleotides outside the gene matches: 13. This CDR3 contains 14 residues.

The V gene is TRBV5-1, the J gene TRBJ2-6, with a weak D call TRBD2 (7 bases). The germline CDR1 and CDR2 sequences are SGHRS and YFSETQ. Trimming left V 4 bases short and J 0 bases short, with 14 bases between. CDR3 length: 17 residues. CDR3 protein: CASSGGADHSGANVLTF. The CDR3 nucleotides read TGCGCCAGCAGCGGGGGGGCGGACCACTCTGGGGCCAACGTCCTGACTTTC.

This clonotype has ten or more counts. This chain connects TRBV28 to TRBJ2-1; TRBD1 is a possible D gene (6 bases). CDR1 is MDHEN and CDR2 is SYDVKM in the germline V gene. The CDR3 is 12 amino acids. Trimming took 2 bases from V and 13 from J, leaving 12 bases between them. CDR3 nucleotides: TGTGCCAGCAGTTTAGGTGCCAGGGGACAGTTCTTC. This gives the protein CASSLGARGQFF.

The CDR3 spells CASRHTGGADYGYTF. In nucleotides, the CDR3 is TGTGCCAGCAGACACACAGGGGGCGCTGACTATGGCTACACCTTC. The chain joins TRBV6-6 to TRBJ1-2, with 9 bases that match TRBD1. The CDR3 loop spans 15 amino acids. The ends lost 6 bases at V and 3 bases at J; junction bases unmatched: 8. Germline V CDR1 and CDR2: MNHNY, SVGAGI (reference sequence).

CDR3 sequence reads: CASSYAGMSGVEQYF. The CDR3 DNA sequence: TGTGCCAGCAGTTACGCGGGGATGAGCGGAGTCGAGCAGTACTTC. The chain has TRBV6-2 or TRBV6-3 and TRBJ2-7; TRBD2 might be the D (6 bases). The V gene's germline CDR1 is MNHEY and CDR2 SVGEGT. V was cut by 2 bases and J by 6 bases, with 17 bases left in between. CDR3 length: 15 residues.

This clonotype has at least ten counts. This chain links TRBV3-1 with TRBJ1-1; 7 bases line up with TRBD1. Germline lookup yields CDR1 LGHDT and CDR2 YNNKEL (reference sequence). V was clipped by 2 bases and J by 7 bases; unmatched bases: 7. CDR3 length: 14 amino acids. CDR3 DNA: TGTGCCAGCAGCCAAAAACGGGACAGTAATGAAGCTTTCTTT. Translated: CASSQKRDSNEAFF. Together with reference TRBV3-1 and TRBJ1-1, the CDR3 gives the full variable domain: DTAVSQTPKYLVTQMGNDKSIKCEQNLGHDTMYWYKQDSKKFLKIMFSYNNKELIINETVPNRFSPKSPDKAHLNLHINSLELGDSAVYFCASSQKRDSNEAFFGQGTRLTVV.

This clonotype was seen many times. The genes are TRBV10-3 and TRBJ2-3; no definite D call. The germline V gene has CDR1 ENHRY and CDR2 SYGVKD. V shed 2 bases and J shed 6 bases, with 3 bases lying between them. The CDR3 extends over 11 amino acids. This chain's CDR3 is CAISEGDTQYF. DNA of the CDR3: TGTGCCATCAGTGAGGGGGATACGCAGTATTTT.

In this sample, this clonotype turned up a few times. The chain employs TRBV29-1 and TRBJ2-5, with TRBD1 as a possible D gene (6 bases). The CDR3 extends over 15 amino acids. From germline, CDR1 is SQVTM and CDR2 ANQGSEA. Trimming shortened V by 3 bases and J by 5 bases, and 19 bases separated the two germline ends. The CDR3 DNA follows: TGCAGCGTTGAGTCGCAGGGGAAGCGTCTGGAGACCCAGTACTTC. The encoded protein is CSVESQGKRLETQYF.

The chain recombines TRBV4-1 with TRBJ2-7; tentative D call: TRBD2 (5 bases). The CDR3 consists of 13 residues. V was clipped by 2 bases and J by 2 bases, with 7 bases between them. Germline V gene sequence: CDR1 MGHRA, CDR2 YSYEKL. The DNA of the CDR3 is TGCGCCAGCAGCCAACCGGGAACCTACGAGCAGTACTTC. Amino acids: CASSQPGTYEQYF.